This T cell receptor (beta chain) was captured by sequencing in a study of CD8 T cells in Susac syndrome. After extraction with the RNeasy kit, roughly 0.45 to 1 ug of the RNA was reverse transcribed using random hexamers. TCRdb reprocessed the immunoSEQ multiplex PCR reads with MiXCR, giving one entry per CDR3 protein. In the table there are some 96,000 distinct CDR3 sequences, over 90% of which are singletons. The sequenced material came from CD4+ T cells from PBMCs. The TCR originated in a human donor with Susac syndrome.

The CDR3 sequence: CASSYSGQGGETQYF. DNA of the CDR3: TGTGCCAGCAGTTACTCGGGACAGGGAGGAGAGACCCAGTACTTC. The V and J genes are TRBV6-5 and TRBJ2-5; the match to TRBD1 covers 9 bases. Losses at the gene ends were 0 bases for V and 4 bases for J; bases not matched to a gene: 3. Germline CDR1 is MNHEY and CDR2 is SVGAGI. The CDR3 runs to 15 residues.